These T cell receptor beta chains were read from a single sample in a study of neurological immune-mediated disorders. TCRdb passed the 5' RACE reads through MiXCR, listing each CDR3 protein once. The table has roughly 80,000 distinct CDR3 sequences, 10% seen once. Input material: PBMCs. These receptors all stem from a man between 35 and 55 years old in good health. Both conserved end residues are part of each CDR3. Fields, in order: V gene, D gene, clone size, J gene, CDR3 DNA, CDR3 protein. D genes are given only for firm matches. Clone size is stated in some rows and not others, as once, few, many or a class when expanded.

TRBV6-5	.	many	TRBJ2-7	TGTGCCAGCAGTTACGGATCAGGGTTAAACGAGCAGTACTTC	CASSYGSGLNEQYF
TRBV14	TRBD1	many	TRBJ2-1	TGTGCCAGCAGCCATCTAAGGACAGGGAGCGTAATCGATGAGCAGTTCTTC	CASSHLRTGSVIDEQFF
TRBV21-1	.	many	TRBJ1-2	TGTGCCAGCAGCAATCCCCCCGAGATCTGCAGGAGAAAAAACTATGGCTACACCTTC	CASSNPPEICRRKNYGYTF
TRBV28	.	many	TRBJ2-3	TGTGCCAGCAGTTCCGGGACATTACCAGATACGCAGTATTTT	CASSSGTLPDTQYF
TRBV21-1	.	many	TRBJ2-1	TGTGCCAGCAGCAAAGAAAGAAGGGGTTATGAGCAGTTCTTC	CASSKERRGYEQFF
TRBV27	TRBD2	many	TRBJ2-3	TGTGCCAGCAGTCAGATAGCGGGAACTTACACAGATACGCAGTATTTT	CASSQIAGTYTDTQYF
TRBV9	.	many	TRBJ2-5	TGTGCCAGCAGCGTAGCTGGACAAGAGACCCAGTACTTC	CASSVAGQETQYF
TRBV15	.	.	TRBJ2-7	TGTGCCACCAGCAGAGATTCGGCCCAGAGCTCCTACGAGCAGTACTTC	CATSRDSAQSSYEQYF
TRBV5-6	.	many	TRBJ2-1	TGTGCCAGCAGCTTGATCTTGGGTGGTGAGCAGTTCTTC	CASSLILGGEQFF
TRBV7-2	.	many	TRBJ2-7	TGTGCCAGCAGCTCGACCCGGGCCCTTGGTCTTGGTGAGGAGCAGTACTTC	CASSSTRALGLGEEQYF
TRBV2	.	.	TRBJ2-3	TGTGCCAGCAGCGGGCCTATCCTGTCATCGGATACGCAGTATTTT	CASSGPILSSDTQYF
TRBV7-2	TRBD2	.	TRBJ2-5	TGTGCCAGCAGCTTTGGGATTAGCGGGGGTGGGACCCAGTACTTC	CASSFGISGGGTQYF
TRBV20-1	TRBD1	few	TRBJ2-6	TGCAGTGCGCGGGACAGGGGAACGGGTGGGGCCAACGTCCTGACTTTC	CSARDRGTGGANVLTF
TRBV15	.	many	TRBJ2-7	TGTGCCACCAGCGGGACAACAGATTACGAGCAGTACTTC	CATSGTTDYEQYF
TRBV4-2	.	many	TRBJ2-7	TGTGCCAGCAGCCAGGACACCGAGCAGTACTTC	CASSQDTEQYF
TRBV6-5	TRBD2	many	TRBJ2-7	TGTGCCAGCAGTTACTCGGGGGGGCTAGCGGGAGGGCCTTCCGAGCAGTACTTC	CASSYSGGLAGGPSEQYF
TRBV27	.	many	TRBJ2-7	TGTGCCAGCACTGCTCCCTCCTACGAGCAGTACTTC	CASTAPSYEQYF
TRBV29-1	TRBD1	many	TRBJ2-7	TGCAGCGTCCTGACAGGGGTGGACGAGCAGTACTTC	CSVLTGVDEQYF